This is a list of T cell receptor beta chains from one sample in a study of cytomegalovirus exposure and HLA in healthy donors. The table came from immunoSEQ multiplex PCR; TCRdb's copy has only in-frame clones and leaves some out. The table shows 100,000 or so clones, with about 74% occurring only once. Material: PBMCs. All receptors come from a female donor in good health and CMV-seronegative. The CDR3 runs from the conserved cysteine through the conserved F or W. The order of the fields is clone size, V gene, J gene, CDR3 protein. Clone size is given for some rows only: seen once, a few or many times, or a class if the clone is expanded.

size: -; V: TRBV2; J: TRBJ2-5; CDR3: CASSRGGASETQYF
size: once; V: TRBV2; J: TRBJ2-5; CDR3: CASRVGSKTQYF
size: -; V: TRBV7-2; J: TRBJ2-2; CDR3: CASSLARRGKLFF
size: -; V: TRBV19; J: TRBJ2-5; CDR3: CASKGAVQETQYF
size: -; V: TRBV27; J: TRBJ1-4; CDR3: CASSKARVRNEKLFF
size: few; V: TRBV29-1; J: TRBJ2-7; CDR3: CSVDFWAGGHYEQYF
size: -; V: TRBV19; J: TRBJ2-3; CDR3: CASSMRGTDTQYF
size: -; V: TRBV19; J: TRBJ1-1; CDR3: CASSPRRGSRPMNTEAFF
size: -; V: TRBV6-6; J: TRBJ1-1; CDR3: CASRDRGDLTEAFF
size: many; V: TRBV10-2; J: TRBJ1-1; CDR3: CASSRDTYTEAFF
size: few; V: TRBV6-5; J: TRBJ1-2; CDR3: CASSSSRGYTF
size: -; V: TRBV2; J: TRBJ1-2; CDR3: CASSERESGYTF
size: -; V: TRBV4-1; J: TRBJ1-1; CDR3: CASSQVRLRQANTEAFF
size: once; V: TRBV5-4; J: TRBJ1-4; CDR3: CASSDGLEKLFF
size: -; V: TRBV27; J: TRBJ2-5; CDR3: CASSPGLAGTLQETQYF
size: -; V: TRBV6-5; J: TRBJ2-7; CDR3: CASSYIRSSYEQYF
size: -; V: TRBV6-4; J: TRBJ2-1; CDR3: CASSDGPGQGADEQFF
size: -; V: TRBV5-1; J: TRBJ2-3; CDR3: CASSLATLAGGTTDTQYF